The rows below give T cell receptor beta chains drawn from one sample of a study of blood T cell repertoires in COVID-19. The protocol was immunoSEQ multiplex PCR, while the TCRdb copy is restricted to in-frame clones and leaves out a portion. The sample includes about 150,000 clones, roughly 90% of them seen just once. Sequenced material: PBMCs or T cells enriched from blood (not recorded which). The receptors shown here come from a man aged 50 to 59 who had recovered from COVID-19. CDR3s include the opening cysteine and the closing phenylalanine or tryptophan. Rows may omit the clone size; those that give it use once, few, many or a size class.

clone_size,j_call,v_call,cdr3_aa
.,TRBJ2-5,TRBV5-8,CASSLAGRETQYF
.,TRBJ1-3,TRBV19,CASTPGGYSGNTIYF
.,TRBJ1-1,TRBV11-3,CASSRQGNTEAFF
.,TRBJ1-5,TRBV19,CASSPFSVNQPQHF
once,TRBJ2-5,TRBV9,CASSRRTSGLQETQYF
.,TRBJ1-5,TRBV24-1,CATSDGTGYQPQHF
.,TRBJ1-4,TRBV5-4,CASSLGTGWDEKLFF
.,TRBJ2-4,TRBV1,CTSSQPGTSGAETKNIQYF
.,TRBJ1-4,TRBV10-3,CAISGDRAEKLFF
.,TRBJ1-6,TRBV18,CASSQGQETFPLHF
.,TRBJ1-2,TRBV28,CASSLFGGASNYGYTF
.,TRBJ1-2,TRBV2,CASSVRDSYGYTF
.,TRBJ1-5,TRBV19,CASSNTGAQPQHF
.,TRBJ1-1,TRBV28,CASSLYSGLVGAFF
.,TRBJ1-2,TRBV5-4,CASSSGTDLNYGYTF
.,TRBJ1-3,TRBV6-5,CASRTRGGAGNTIYF
.,TRBJ1-2,TRBV18,CASSNEGGPSGYTF
.,TRBJ1-2,TRBV23-1,CASRLGGQRSYGYTF
.,TRBJ1-1,TRBV10-3,CAISTRDRDAEAFF
.,TRBJ1-4,TRBV7-3,CASSQAGGPNEKLFF
.,TRBJ2-3,TRBV13,CASSLVYSSTDTQYF
.,TRBJ2-2,TRBV27,CASRRDRYNTGELFF
.,TRBJ1-5,TRBV27,CASSLVSSGTNSNQPQHF
.,TRBJ1-4,TRBV28,CATAGTGLEKLFF
.,TRBJ2-3,TRBV9,CASSTGDTDTQYF
.,TRBJ1-5,TRBV24-1,CATSGSGRPNQPQHF
.,TRBJ2-2,TRBV9,CASRGLDGSTGELFF
.,TRBJ2-6,TRBV7-9,CASSLALGGAVSGANVLTF
.,TRBJ2-3,TRBV19,CASRTGWRSNTQYF
few,TRBJ1-2,TRBV28,CASRSQGPGYTF
.,TRBJ1-1,TRBV6-5,CASSYTGQGVTEAFF
.,TRBJ1-2,TRBV7-2,CASSPTGLNYGYTF
.,TRBJ1-3,TRBV18,CASSPSRDRAIYF
.,TRBJ2-5,TRBV15,CATSRDRGGETQYF
once,TRBJ1-4,TRBV4-1,CASSQLGTATNEKLFF
.,TRBJ1-1,TRBV18,CASSSTGYSKEAFF
.,TRBJ1-4,TRBV10-3,CAISPGTGPNEKLFF
few,TRBJ1-2,TRBV30,CAWSVDRGLSGYTF
.,TRBJ1-1,TRBV19,CASLGQVKAEAFF
.,TRBJ1-1,TRBV5-1,CASSLGVGGNTEAFF
.,TRBJ2-7,TRBV15,CATSREGTGSYEQYF
once,TRBJ2-3,TRBV10-3,CAISASAGGATDTQYF
.,TRBJ2-1,TRBV11-3,CASSSYTSDEQFF
few,TRBJ1-2,TRBV28,CASRQNYGYTF
once,TRBJ1-4,TRBV7-9,CASSETGFSTNEKLFF
.,TRBJ1-2,TRBV7-9,CASSLEAGDNYGYTF
.,TRBJ1-5,TRBV24-1,CATSDPTGGSNQPQHF
.,TRBJ2-7,TRBV19,CASRSGRASSEQYF
once,TRBJ2-7,TRBV5-8,CASSRGLAYEQYF
.,TRBJ1-5,TRBV30,CAWSVEGAVQPQHF
.,TRBJ1-2,TRBV3-1/TRBV3-2,CASSLLLDRGGYTF
.,TRBJ2-1,TRBV4-1,CASSQLALADLNYNEQFF